This T cell receptor (beta chain) was recovered during a study of T cell clones after liver transplantation. For the study at large: Post-transplant blood was tracked for graft-donor-reactive T cell clones identified in a pre-transplant mixed lymphocyte reaction. Samples came pre-transplant, pre-randomization before withdrawal, and post-randomization after withdrawal ended.

Sequencing was performed with immunoSEQ multiplex PCR; in TCRdb, only in-frame clones are kept and a portion is missing. Among under 20,000 clones listed, 80% to 90% were seen once. The specimen was CD8+ T cells from blood, collected before liver transplant. This clonotype originated in a human donor who received a liver transplant.

CDR3 coding DNA: TGCAGCGTCGAGGAGTATGGGGACAGGGTTTATGGCTACACCTTC. Its protein product is CSVEEYGDRVYGYTF. V usage is TRBV29-1 and J usage is TRBJ1-2, with 9 bases matching TRBD1. Germline CDR1 reads SQVTM; CDR2 reads ANQGSEA. V lost 6 bases to trimming and J lost 5 bases; unmatched junction nucleotides: 13. The CDR3 length is 15 residues.